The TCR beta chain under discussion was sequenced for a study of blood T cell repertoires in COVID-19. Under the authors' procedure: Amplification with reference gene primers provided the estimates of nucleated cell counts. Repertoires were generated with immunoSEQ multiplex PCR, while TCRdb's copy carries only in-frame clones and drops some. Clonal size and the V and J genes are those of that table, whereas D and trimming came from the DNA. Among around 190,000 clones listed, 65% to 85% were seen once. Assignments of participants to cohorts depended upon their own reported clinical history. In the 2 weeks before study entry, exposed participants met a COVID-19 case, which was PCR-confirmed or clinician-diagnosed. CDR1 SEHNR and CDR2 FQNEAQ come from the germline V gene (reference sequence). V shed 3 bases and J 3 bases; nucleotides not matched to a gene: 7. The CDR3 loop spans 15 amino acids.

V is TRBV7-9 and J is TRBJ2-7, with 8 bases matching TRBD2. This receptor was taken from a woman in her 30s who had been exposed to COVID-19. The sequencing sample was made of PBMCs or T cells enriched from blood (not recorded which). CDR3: CASSFTGGGIYEQYF. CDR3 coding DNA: TGTGCCAGCAGCTTTACCGGCGGGGGGATCTACGAGCAGTACTTC.